This entry concerns a single TCR beta chain. This record comes from a study of blood T cell repertoires in COVID-19. In the study overall: Nucleic acid was either cDNA or gDNA, and it came from T cells, B-cell-depleted T cells, or PBMCs.

Clones were sequenced by immunoSEQ multiplex PCR, and TCRdb holds only the in-frame ones, with some missing. The sample has roughly 300,000 clones; under 95% are singletons. The receptor's source is a woman in her 30s who had recovered from COVID-19. Sequenced sample: PBMCs or T cells enriched from blood (not recorded which).

The CDR3 is CASMELAGEQFF. The CDR3 coding sequence is TGTGCCAGTATGGAACTAGCGGGTGAGCAGTTCTTC. The chain combines TRBV19 with TRBJ2-1; 9 bases agree with TRBD2. The germline gives CDR1 LNHDA, CDR2 SQIVND (reference sequence). This CDR3 is 12 amino acids long. J gave up 9 bases and V 7 bases, and 4 bases lay outside the gene matches.